Sequencing of this TCR beta chain was carried out in a study of beta chain features in type 1 diabetes. Study-level information: Age and gender were similar between patients and healthy donors, as were cell yields.

Study results and caveats: A pattern of fewer insertions and more deletions at VDJ junctions was seen in type 1 diabetes patients. TCRB CDR3s were moderately but significantly shorter in Type 1 diabetes patients in all four CD4+ subsets.

This clone was detected only a few times. Its antigen remains unidentified. Reverse transcribing all isolated RNA meant expressed TCRB transcripts were sequenced. Profiling relied on immunoSEQ multiplex PCR, and the TCRdb table lists in-frame clones only, not all of them. This table holds 500,000 to 800,000 clones, roughly an eighth found once. Germline loops: CDR1 LGHNA, CDR2 YSLEER. This CDR3 has 15 residues. Trimming cost V 2 bases and J 0 bases, with 7 bases left between them. The TCR comes from a young man with type 1 diabetes. The sequencing sample was made of naive CD4+ T cells from blood. The V and J genes are TRBV4-3 and TRBJ1-4, with D unclear. Here the CDR3 reads CASSQIRATNEKLFF. The CDR3 region has the DNA TGCGCCAGCAGCCAAATCCGTGCAACTAATGAAAAACTGTTTTTT.